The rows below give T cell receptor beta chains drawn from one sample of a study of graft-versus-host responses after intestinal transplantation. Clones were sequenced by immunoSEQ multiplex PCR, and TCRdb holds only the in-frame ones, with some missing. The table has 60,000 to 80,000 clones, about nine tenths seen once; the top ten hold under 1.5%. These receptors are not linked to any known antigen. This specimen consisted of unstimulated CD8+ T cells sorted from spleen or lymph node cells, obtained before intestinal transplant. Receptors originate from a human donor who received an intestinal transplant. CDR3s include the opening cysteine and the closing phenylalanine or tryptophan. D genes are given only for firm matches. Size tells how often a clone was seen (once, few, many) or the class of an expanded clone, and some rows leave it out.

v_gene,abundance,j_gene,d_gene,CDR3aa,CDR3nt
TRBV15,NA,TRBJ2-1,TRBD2,CATSRPGLADYNEQFF,TGTGCCACCAGCAGACCGGGACTAGCGGACTACAATGAGCAGTTCTTC
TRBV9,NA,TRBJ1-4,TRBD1,CASSYGTGNEKLFF,TGTGCCAGCAGCTACGGGACAGGGAACGAAAAACTGTTTTTT
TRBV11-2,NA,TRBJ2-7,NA,CASRAGVAYEQYF,TGTGCCAGCCGTGCAGGGGTAGCCTACGAGCAGTACTTC
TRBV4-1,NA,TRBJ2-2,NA,CASSLPDSSNTGELFF,TGCGCCAGCAGCCTCCCGGACAGCAGTAACACCGGGGAGCTGTTTTTT
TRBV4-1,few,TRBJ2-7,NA,CASSQEQAASYEQYF,TGCGCCAGCAGCCAAGAGCAGGCCGCCTCCTACGAGCAGTACTTC
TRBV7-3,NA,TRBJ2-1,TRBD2,CASSTEVTSVDEQFF,TGTGCCAGCAGCACAGAGGTGACTAGCGTCGATGAGCAGTTCTTC
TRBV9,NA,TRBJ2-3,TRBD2,CASSVESGPSGASTDTQYF,TGTGCCAGCAGCGTAGAATCAGGTCCTAGCGGGGCGAGCACAGATACGCAGTATTTT
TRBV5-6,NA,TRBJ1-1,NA,CASSLGAGGAFF,TGTGCCAGCAGCTTGGGGGCGGGGGGAGCTTTCTTT
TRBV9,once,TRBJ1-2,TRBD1,CASSVDLQGARGYTF,TGTGCCAGCAGCGTAGACCTACAGGGGGCTAGGGGCTACACCTTC
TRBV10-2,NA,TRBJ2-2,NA,CATGLHRELFF,TGCGCCACCGGGTTACACCGGGAGCTGTTTTTT
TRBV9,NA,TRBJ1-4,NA,CASSEGTTTNEKLFF,TGTGCCAGCAGCGAAGGGACTACAACTAATGAAAAACTGTTTTTT
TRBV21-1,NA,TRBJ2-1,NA,CASSKAPGPYHGEPPSYNEQFF,TGTGCCAGCAGCAAAGCACCCGGCCCGTATCACGGAGAACCTCCCTCCTACAATGAGCAGTTCTTC
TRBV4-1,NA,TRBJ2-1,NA,CASSQNPAGTYNEQFF,TGCGCCAGCAGCCAAAACCCCGCGGGCACCTACAATGAGCAGTTCTTC
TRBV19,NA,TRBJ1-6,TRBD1,CASSAGGNSPLHF,TGTGCCAGTAGTGCAGGGGGGAATTCACCCCTCCACTTT
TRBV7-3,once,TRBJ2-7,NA,CASSPEGRVEQYF,TGTGCCAGCAGCCCCGAGGGTAGGGTTGAGCAGTACTTC
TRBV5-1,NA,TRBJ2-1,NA,CASSWKTALSGNEQFF,TGCGCCAGCAGCTGGAAGACAGCCCTTTCGGGTAATGAGCAGTTCTTC
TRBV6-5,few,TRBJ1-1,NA,CASSPGRESEAFF,TGTGCCAGCAGTCCGGGGAGGGAGTCTGAAGCTTTCTTT
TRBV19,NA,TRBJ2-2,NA,CASQDSLGELFF,TGTGCCAGTCAAGACAGTCTAGGGGAGCTGTTTTTT
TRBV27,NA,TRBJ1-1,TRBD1,CASSSPGQGNTEAFF,TGTGCCAGCAGTTCACCGGGACAGGGGAACACTGAAGCTTTCTTT
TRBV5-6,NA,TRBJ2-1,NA,CASSRLVVPGQSYNEQFF,TGTGCCAGCAGCCGTTTGGTTGTACCGGGACAATCCTACAATGAGCAGTTCTTC
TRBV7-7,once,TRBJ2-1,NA,CASSPTGTSLEQFF,TGTGCTAGCAGCCCAACCGGGACTTCCCTGGAGCAGTTCTTC
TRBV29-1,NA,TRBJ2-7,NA,CSAERGTALYEQYF,TGCAGCGCCGAACGGGGGACAGCCCTATACGAGCAGTACTTC
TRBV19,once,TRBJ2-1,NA,CASSIASASLNEQFF,TGTGCCAGTAGTATAGCTAGCGCTTCTCTCAATGAGCAGTTCTTC
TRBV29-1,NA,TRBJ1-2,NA,CSVDYGYGYTF,TGCAGCGTTGACTACGGCTATGGCTACACCTTC
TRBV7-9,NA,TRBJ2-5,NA,CASLEPGFQETQYF,TGTGCCAGCTTAGAGCCGGGATTTCAAGAGACCCAGTACTTC
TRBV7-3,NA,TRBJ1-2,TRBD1,CASSGQGAGGYTF,TGTGCCAGCAGCGGGCAGGGGGCGGGAGGCTACACCTTC